A single T cell receptor beta chain is shown here with its context. The antigen is unknown. Recipients received nonmyeloablative bone marrow transplants from related graft donors, with transient mixed chimerism. Trimming left V 8 bases short and J 3 bases short, with 14 bases between. CDR3 size: 13 residues. Germline V CDR1 and CDR2: KGHSH, LQKENI. TCRdb's table, derived via immunoSEQ multiplex PCR, lists solely in-frame clones and lacks some. The data show some 47,000 clones, around nine tenths seen once. The record originates from a study of Tregs in tolerant kidney transplant recipients. General study findings and limits: Nucleotide sequences could not be compared across some patients' samples due to primer changes. No direct test of biological reproducibility was done here.

The V and J genes are TRBV18 and TRBJ2-7; the D gene is possibly TRBD1 (5 bases). This specimen was CD8+ T cells from blood (PBMCs), taken 12 months after the transplant. The receptor was derived from a human patient who received a combined kidney and bone marrow transplant. Some T cells may originate from the graft donor. The CDR3 sequence is CASRTTGFYEQYF. The CDR3 DNA reads TGTGCCAGCCGAACTACAGGATTCTACGAGCAGTACTTC.